Detailed here is one T cell receptor beta chain. Its cognate antigen is unknown. Looked up from germline, CDR1 is KGHSH and CDR2 is LQKENI. CDR3 size: 16 residues. The V and J ends lost 3 bases and 7 bases, in that order; junction bases with no gene match: 9. This entry comes from a study of cytomegalovirus exposure and HLA in healthy donors. Overall study findings and caveats: With high specificity and sensitivity, the classifier reportedly diagnosed cytomegalovirus status. Most observed TCR sequences were rare, whereas some public TCRs were detected in many donors.

The PCR ran on 60 Vbeta and 13 Jbeta primers. Profiling relied on immunoSEQ multiplex PCR, and the TCRdb table lists in-frame clones only, not all of them. The sample consists of fewer than 200,000 clones, approximately 70% of them appearing once. The TCR comes from a woman in her thirties or forties in good health and CMV-seropositive. The rearrangement uses TRBV18 and TRBJ2-1, with TRBD1 matching 10 bases. Sequences were obtained from PBMCs. The CDR3 DNA follows: TGTGCCAGCTCACCGACAGGGGGCGTGGGAGATAATGAGCAGTTCTTC. This translates into CASSPTGGVGDNEQFF.